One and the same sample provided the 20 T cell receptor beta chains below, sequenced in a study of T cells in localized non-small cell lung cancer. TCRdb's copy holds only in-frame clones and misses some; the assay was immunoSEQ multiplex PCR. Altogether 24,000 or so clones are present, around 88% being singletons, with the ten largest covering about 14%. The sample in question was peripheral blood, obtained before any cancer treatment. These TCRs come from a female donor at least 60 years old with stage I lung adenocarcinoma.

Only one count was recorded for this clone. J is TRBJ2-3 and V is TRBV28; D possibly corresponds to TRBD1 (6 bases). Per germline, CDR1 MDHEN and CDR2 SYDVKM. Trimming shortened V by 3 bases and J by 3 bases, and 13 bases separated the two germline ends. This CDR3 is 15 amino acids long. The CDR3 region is CASSLWGRGTDTQYF. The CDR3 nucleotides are TGTGCCAGCAGTTTGTGGGGGCGCGGGACAGATACGCAGTATTTT.

Written as DNA, the CDR3 is TGTGCCAGCAGGGCCCGGGTGGATCAGCCCCAGCATTTT. This gives the protein CASRARVDQPQHF. This rearrangement joins TRBV2 to TRBJ1-5; D gene ambiguous. Germline V gene sequence: CDR1 SNHLY, CDR2 FYNNEI. V lost 6 bases and J 5 bases, leaving 11 bases between the germline ends. This CDR3 region has 13 residues.

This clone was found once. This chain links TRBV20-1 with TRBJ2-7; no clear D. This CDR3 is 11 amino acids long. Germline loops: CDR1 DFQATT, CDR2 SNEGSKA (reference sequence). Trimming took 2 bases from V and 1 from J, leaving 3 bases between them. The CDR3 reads CSARRSYEQYF. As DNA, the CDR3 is TGCAGTGCTAGACGATCCTACGAGCAGTACTTC.

CDR3 loop: CASRETGGTTEAFF. The CDR3 DNA reads TGTGCCAGCAGGGAGACAGGGGGGACGACTGAAGCTTTCTTT. The chain couples TRBV5-6 to TRBJ1-1; 9 bases map to TRBD1. The CDR3 has 14 amino acids. V was clipped by 5 bases and J by 5 bases; unmatched bases: 7. Per the germline V gene, CDR1 is SGHDT and CDR2 is YYEEEE.

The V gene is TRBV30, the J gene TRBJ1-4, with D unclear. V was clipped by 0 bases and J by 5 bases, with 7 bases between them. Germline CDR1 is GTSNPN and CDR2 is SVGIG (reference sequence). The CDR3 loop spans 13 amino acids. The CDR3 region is CAWSVLGNEKLFF. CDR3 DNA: TGTGCCTGGAGTGTACTAGGAAATGAAAAACTGTTTTTT. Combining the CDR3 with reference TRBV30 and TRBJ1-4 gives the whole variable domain SQTIHQWPATLVQPVGSPLSLECTVEGTSNPNLYWYRQAAGRGLQLLFYSVGIGQISSEVPQNLSASRPQDRQFILSSKKLLLSDSGFYLCAWSVLGNEKLFFGSGTQLSVL.

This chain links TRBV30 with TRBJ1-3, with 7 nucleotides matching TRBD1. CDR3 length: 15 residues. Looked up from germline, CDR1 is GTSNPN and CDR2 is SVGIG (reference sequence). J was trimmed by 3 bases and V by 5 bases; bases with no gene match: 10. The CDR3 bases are TGTGCCTGGGGGAGACAGGGAGGGTTTGGAAACACCATATATTTT. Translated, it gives CAWGRQGGFGNTIYF.

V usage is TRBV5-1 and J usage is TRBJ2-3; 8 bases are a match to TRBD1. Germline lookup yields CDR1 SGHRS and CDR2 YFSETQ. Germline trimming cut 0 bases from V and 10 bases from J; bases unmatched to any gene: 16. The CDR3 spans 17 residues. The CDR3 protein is CASSLARETGDGMAQYF. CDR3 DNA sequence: TGCGCCAGCAGCTTGGCCCGAGAGACAGGGGACGGAATGGCGCAGTATTTT.

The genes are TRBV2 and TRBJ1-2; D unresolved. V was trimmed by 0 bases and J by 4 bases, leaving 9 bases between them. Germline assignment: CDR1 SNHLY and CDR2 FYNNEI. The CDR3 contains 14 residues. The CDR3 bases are TGTGCCAGCAGTGAAGCGGGTTCTCCCTATGGCTACACCTTC. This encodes CASSEAGSPYGYTF.

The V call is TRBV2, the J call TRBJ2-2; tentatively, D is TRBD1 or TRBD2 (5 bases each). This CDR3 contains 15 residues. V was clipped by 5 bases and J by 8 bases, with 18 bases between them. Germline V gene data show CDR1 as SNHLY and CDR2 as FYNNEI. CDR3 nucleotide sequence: TGTGCCAGCAGTCCCACACGGGGACCCACGGGGGAGCTGTTTTTT. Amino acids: CASSPTRGPTGELFF.

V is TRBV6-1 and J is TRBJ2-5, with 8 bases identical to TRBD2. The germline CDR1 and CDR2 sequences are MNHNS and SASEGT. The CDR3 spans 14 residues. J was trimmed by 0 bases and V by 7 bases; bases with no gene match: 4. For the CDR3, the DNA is TGTGCCAGCACCCCGGGGGGGTACCAAGAGACCCAGTACTTC. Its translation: CASTPGGYQETQYF.

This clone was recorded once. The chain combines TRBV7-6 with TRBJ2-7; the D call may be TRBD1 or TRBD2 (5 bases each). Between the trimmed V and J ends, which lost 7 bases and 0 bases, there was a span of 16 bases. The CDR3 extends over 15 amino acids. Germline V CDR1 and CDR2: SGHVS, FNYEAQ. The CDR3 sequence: CASTLGDASSYEQYF. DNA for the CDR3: TGTGCCAGCACCCTTGGGGACGCTAGCTCCTACGAGCAGTACTTC.

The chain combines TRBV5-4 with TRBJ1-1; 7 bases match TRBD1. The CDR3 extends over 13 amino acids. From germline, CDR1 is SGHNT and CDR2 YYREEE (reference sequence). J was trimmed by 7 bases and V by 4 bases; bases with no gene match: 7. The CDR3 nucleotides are TGTGCCAGCAGCCTCGACAGGGAGGTTGAAGCTTTCTTT. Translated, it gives CASSLDREVEAFF. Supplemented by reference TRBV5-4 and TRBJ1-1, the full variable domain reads ETGVTQSPTHLIKTRGQQVTLRCSSQSGHNTVSWYQQALGQGPQFIFQYYREEENGRGNFPPRFSGLQFPNYSSELNVNALELDDSALYLCASSLDREVEAFFGQGTRLTVV.

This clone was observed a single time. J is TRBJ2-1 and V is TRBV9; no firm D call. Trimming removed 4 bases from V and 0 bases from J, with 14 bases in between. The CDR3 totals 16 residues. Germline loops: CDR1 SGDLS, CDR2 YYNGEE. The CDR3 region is CASSPARGSSYNEQFF. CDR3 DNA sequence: TGTGCCAGCAGCCCCGCTAGAGGAAGCTCCTACAATGAGCAGTTCTTC.

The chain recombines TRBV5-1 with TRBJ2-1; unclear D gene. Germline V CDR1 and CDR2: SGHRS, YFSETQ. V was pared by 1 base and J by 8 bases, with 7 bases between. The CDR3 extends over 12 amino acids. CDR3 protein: CASSLSGHEQFF. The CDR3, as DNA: TGCGCCAGCAGCTTGTCTGGACATGAGCAGTTCTTC.

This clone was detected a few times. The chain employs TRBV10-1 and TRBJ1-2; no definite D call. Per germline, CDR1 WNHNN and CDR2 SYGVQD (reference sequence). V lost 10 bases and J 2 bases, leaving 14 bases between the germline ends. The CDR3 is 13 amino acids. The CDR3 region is CATSPGGNYGYTF. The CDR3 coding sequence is TGCGCCACCTCCCCAGGAGGGAACTATGGCTACACCTTC.

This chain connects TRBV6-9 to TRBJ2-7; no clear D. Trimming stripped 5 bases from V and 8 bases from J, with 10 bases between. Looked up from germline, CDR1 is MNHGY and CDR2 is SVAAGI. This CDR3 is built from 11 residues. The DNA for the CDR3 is TGTGCCAGCAGTGTGCTTAATCAGCAGTACTTC. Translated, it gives CASSVLNQQYF.

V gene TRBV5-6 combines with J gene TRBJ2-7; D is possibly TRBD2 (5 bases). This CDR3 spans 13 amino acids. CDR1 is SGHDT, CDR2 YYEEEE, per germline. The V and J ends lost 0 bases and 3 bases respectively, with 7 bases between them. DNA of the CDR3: TGTGCCAGCAGCTTGGATGAGGGCTACGAGCAGTACTTC. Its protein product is CASSLDEGYEQYF.

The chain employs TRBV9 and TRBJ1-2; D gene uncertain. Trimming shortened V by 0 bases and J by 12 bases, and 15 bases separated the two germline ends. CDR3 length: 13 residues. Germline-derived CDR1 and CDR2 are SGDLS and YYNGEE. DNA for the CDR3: TGTGCCAGCAGCGTAGCTACCGACCGAGGGCACACCTTC. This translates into CASSVATDRGHTF.

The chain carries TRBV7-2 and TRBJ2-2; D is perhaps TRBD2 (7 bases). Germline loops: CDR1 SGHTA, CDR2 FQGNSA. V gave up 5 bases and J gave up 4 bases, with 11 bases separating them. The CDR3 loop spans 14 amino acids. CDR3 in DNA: TGTGCCAGCAGCAACAGGGAGGGCACCGGGGAGCTGTTTTTT. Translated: CASSNREGTGELFF.

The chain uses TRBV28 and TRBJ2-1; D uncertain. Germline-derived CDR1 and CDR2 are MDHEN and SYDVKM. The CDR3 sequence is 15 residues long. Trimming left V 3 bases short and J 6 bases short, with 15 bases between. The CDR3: CASSFITTGLNEQFF. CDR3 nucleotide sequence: TGTGCCAGCAGTTTCATCACGACGGGCCTCAATGAGCAGTTCTTC.